The 3 T cell receptor beta chains given below trace back to one sample, sequenced in a study of blood T cell repertoires in COVID-19. Profiled with immunoSEQ multiplex PCR; TCRdb holds only in-frame clones, not every one. Of roughly 130,000 clones listed, approximately 80% are singletons. The sequenced sample consisted of peripheral blood. All receptors derive from a woman aged 55-70 years with acute or convalescent COVID-19.

The V gene is TRBV7-3, the J gene TRBJ2-1; 12 bases are a match to TRBD2. Per germline, CDR1 SGHTA and CDR2 FQGTGA. This CDR3 is built from 15 residues. J was trimmed by 5 bases and V by 5 bases; bases with no gene match: 4. CDR3 coding DNA: TGTGCCAGCAGCCCGAGACTAGCGGGGGACAATGAGCAGTTCTTC. Translated: CASSPRLAGDNEQFF.

The sample holds one count of this clone. The chain employs TRBV18 and TRBJ1-1; 7 nucleotides align to TRBD1. CDR3 size: 15 residues. The germline CDR1 and CDR2 sequences are KGHSH and LQKENI. V trimming: 3 bases; J trimming: 4 bases; junction bases outside the gene matches: 8. CDR3 protein: CASSPSPEGATEAFF. CDR3 bases: TGTGCCAGCTCACCTTCCCCAGAGGGGGCCACTGAAGCTTTCTTT.

The chain has TRBV18 and TRBJ1-1; D uncertain. With 3 bases removed from V and 1 base from J, the gap between germline ends came to 12 bases. The CDR3 consists of 15 residues. Germline values: CDR1 KGHSH, CDR2 LQKENI. CDR3 in DNA: TGTGCCAGCTCACCCAGCCAAACAGAGAACACTGAAGCTTTCTTT. Amino acid sequence: CASSPSQTENTEAFF.